Below are 28 T cell receptor beta chains sequenced from a single sample in a study of response to subunit inactivated influenza vaccine. TCRdb reprocessed the RT-PCR reads with MiXCR, giving one entry per CDR3 protein. The repertoire includes over 400,000 distinct CDR3 sequences, approximately 11% of them detected once, and 10% to 15% sits in the top ten. Source: PBMCs from blood, taken more than 35 days after vaccination. The source of these receptors is a man in his fifties who received an inactivated influenza vaccine.

This clonotype was detected only a few times. The V and J genes are TRBV6-1 and TRBJ1-2; the D is unclear. This CDR3 is built from 16 residues. Trimming left V 4 bases short and J 7 bases short, with 22 bases between. Germline CDR1 reads MNHNS; CDR2 reads SASEGT. CDR3 loop: CASSGMGLSSSGGYTF. Written as DNA, the CDR3 is TGTGCCAGCAGTGGAATGGGCCTTAGTTCGTCCGGTGGCTACACCTTC.

This clonotype was seen more than once but under ten times. The J gene is TRBJ2-5, the V gene TRBV7-2, with 12 bases that match TRBD1. This CDR3 has 16 residues. Germline trimming cut 3 bases from V and 3 bases from J; bases unmatched to any gene: 5. Germline loops: CDR1 SGHTA, CDR2 FQGNSA. The CDR3 region is CASSFLGQGAKETQYF. CDR3 nucleotides: TGTGCCAGCAGCTTCTTGGGACAGGGGGCGAAAGAGACCCAGTACTTC.

The rearrangement links TRBV12-3 or TRBV12-4 to TRBJ1-2, with 8 bases identical to TRBD1. Unmatched junction bases numbered 9, after V lost 2 bases and J lost 7 bases. CDR3 length equals 15 residues. This CDR3 reads CASSLKLVTGVGYTF. The DNA for the CDR3 is TGTGCCAGCAGTTTAAAGCTGGTGACAGGGGTTGGCTACACCTTC.

This clonotype was seen many times. V gene TRBV12-3 or TRBV12-4 combines with J gene TRBJ1-5; D unresolved. V lost 5 bases, J lost 4 bases, and 9 bases lay in between. This CDR3 contains 13 residues. In nucleotides, the CDR3 is TGTGCCAGCAGTCCGTCGGGGAATCAGCCCCAGCATTTT. Its translation is CASSPSGNQPQHF.

V and J are TRBV27 and TRBJ2-1; TRBD1 matches at 12 bases. Germline CDR1 MNHEY, CDR2 SMNVEV (reference sequence). The J segment lost 13 bases and the V segment lost 5 bases, leaving 12 bases of the junction unmatched. This CDR3 is 15 amino acids long. The CDR3 nucleotides are TGTGCCAGCAGTCGCGTGGGACAGGGGGCATGGAGACAGTTCTTC. It translates to CASSRVGQGAWRQFF.

In this sample, this clonotype turned up a few times. The V gene is TRBV7-9, the J gene TRBJ2-1; a weak D match, TRBD2 (6 bases). V lost 1 base and J 6 bases, leaving 16 bases between the germline ends. Germline CDR1 SEHNR, CDR2 FQNEAQ (reference sequence). CDR3 size: 16 residues. Here the CDR3 reads CASSLVGGTQGNEQFF. CDR3 DNA: TGTGCCAGCAGCTTAGTAGGAGGGACCCAAGGCAATGAGCAGTTCTTC.

V gene TRBV27 combines with J gene TRBJ2-6; D is undetermined. V shed 6 bases and J shed 2 bases, with 11 bases lying between them. This CDR3 comprises 15 residues. Germline assignment: CDR1 MNHEY and CDR2 SMNVEV (reference sequence). Here the CDR3 DNA reads TGTGCCAGCAGCCTTGGGGTAGCTGGGGCCAACGTCCTGACTTTC. Its translation is CASSLGVAGANVLTF.

This clonotype has ten or more counts. This chain links TRBV15 with TRBJ2-1, with D unclear. The CDR3 covers 15 residues. The V gene's germline CDR1 is LNHNV and CDR2 YYDKDF (reference sequence). Trimming removed 5 bases at V and 3 bases at J, with 14 bases between. DNA for the CDR3: TGTGCCACCAGCCCCACCCTCGGCGGCTACAATGAGCAGTTCTTC. It yields the protein CATSPTLGGYNEQFF.

The CDR3 spells CASSPRRRPNDNEQFF. In DNA, the CDR3 is TGCGCCAGCAGCCCGCGGAGGAGGCCCAATGACAATGAGCAGTTCTTC. This chain links TRBV4-3 with TRBJ2-1; D is possibly TRBD2 (5 bases). Looked up from germline, CDR1 is LGHNA and CDR2 is YSLEER. Trimming pared 4 bases from V and 5 bases from J, leaving 18 bases between. The CDR3 loop spans 16 amino acids.

This clonotype was recorded at least ten times. The chain joins TRBV5-1 to TRBJ2-3; no definite D call. The V gene lost 1 base and the J gene lost 2 bases, with 11 bases spanning the gap. CDR1 is SGHRS, CDR2 YFSETQ, per germline. The CDR3 covers 15 residues. The CDR3 is CASSLRLRTTDTQYF. The CDR3 DNA is TGCGCCAGCAGCTTGAGACTCCGAACCACAGATACGCAGTATTTT.

Many counts were recorded for this clonotype. V gene TRBV6-1 combines with J gene TRBJ2-1; D is undetermined. V shed 6 bases and J shed 8 bases, with 23 bases lying between them. The CDR3 covers 16 residues. Germline V lookup: CDR1 MNHNS, CDR2 SASEGT. CDR3 sequence: CASRPEGSLFGYEQFF. CDR3 sequence (DNA): TGTGCCAGCAGACCCGAAGGGTCCCTTTTTGGGTATGAGCAGTTCTTC.

This rearrangement joins TRBV7-2 to TRBJ2-7, with D possibly matching TRBD1 (6 bases). In germline, CDR1 is SGHTA, CDR2 FQGNSA. V was pared by 1 base and J by 2 bases, with 12 bases between. CDR3 length equals 15 residues. The CDR3 spells CASSLDLQGTYEQYF. The CDR3 coding sequence is TGTGCCAGCAGCTTAGACTTACAGGGAACCTACGAGCAGTACTTC.

This clonotype was seen a few times. The chain links TRBV20-1 to TRBJ1-6, with 8 bases identical to TRBD1. Germline loops: CDR1 DFQATT, CDR2 SNEGSKA (reference sequence). Germline trimming cut 4 bases from V and 9 bases from J; bases unmatched to any gene: 11. This CDR3 is 15 amino acids long. The CDR3 nucleotides read TGCAGTGCTATCCCCGGGACAGGCGGGAGTTCACCCCTCCACTTT. Translation: CSAIPGTGGSSPLHF.

The V gene is TRBV5-6, the J gene TRBJ2-3, with 8 bases fitting TRBD2. The CDR3 is made up of 14 amino acids. The germline V gene has CDR1 SGHDT and CDR2 YYEEEE. Trimming cost V 4 bases and J 5 bases; bases outside gene matches: 6. CDR3: CASSAGTRQDTQYF. CDR3 coding DNA: TGTGCCAGCAGCGCGGGGACTAGGCAAGATACGCAGTATTTT.

Ten or more counts support this clonotype. The chain uses TRBV5-1 and TRBJ2-3, with D possibly TRBD2 on 6 matching bases. V lost 1 base and J 2 bases, leaving 11 bases between the germline ends. CDR3 length: 15 amino acids. CDR1 and CDR2 (germline): SGHRS, YFSETQ. The DNA of the CDR3 is TGCGCCAGCAGCTTGTCAGGGAGGTCCACAGATACGCAGTATTTT. This translates into CASSLSGRSTDTQYF.

The chain's CDR3 is CASSPWGGSTGELFF. The CDR3 region has the DNA TGTGCCAGCAGTCCCTGGGGGGGAAGCACCGGGGAGCTGTTTTTT. The V and J genes are TRBV12-3 or TRBV12-4 and TRBJ2-2, with 7 bases that match TRBD2. The V gene end was trimmed by 5 bases and the J gene end by 4 bases; junction bases not matched to a gene: 7. The CDR3 covers 15 residues.

This clonotype was seen repeatedly, ten times or more. The V and J genes are TRBV12-3 or TRBV12-4 and TRBJ2-1; 10 bases match TRBD1. The CDR3 spans 14 residues. The V segment lost 1 base and the J segment 6 bases; nucleotides outside the gene matches: 0. The CDR3 sequence is CASSLGTGGNEQFF. The CDR3 nucleotides are TGTGCCAGCAGTTTAGGGACAGGGGGCAATGAGCAGTTCTTC.

This chain uses TRBV12-3 or TRBV12-4 with TRBJ2-1; weak D call: TRBD1 (6 bases). Trimming took off 7 bases at V and 3 bases at J, with 13 bases between the two ends. The CDR3 is 14 amino acids. The chain's CDR3 is CASTTGTNYNEQFF. As DNA, the CDR3 is TGTGCCAGCACAACCGGGACAAACTACAATGAGCAGTTCTTC.

At least ten counts were recorded for this clonotype. The rearrangement uses TRBV9 and TRBJ2-2, with 8 bases identical to TRBD2. V shed 4 bases and J 0 bases; nucleotides not matched to a gene: 5. From germline, CDR1 is SGDLS and CDR2 YYNGEE. CDR3 length: 16 residues. CDR3 loop: CASSLASGPNTGELFF. CDR3 nucleotide sequence: TGTGCCAGCAGCCTTGCTAGCGGGCCGAACACCGGGGAGCTGTTTTTT.

The chain is built from TRBV4-2 and TRBJ2-2; 8 bases map to TRBD2. Germline V gives CDR1 LGHNA, CDR2 YNFKEQ. The CDR3 is made up of 19 amino acids. The ends lost 2 bases at V and 5 bases at J; junction bases unmatched: 16. The CDR3 bases are TGTGCCAGCAGCCAAACGTCGCGGGGGGCCCCCCTGGCAACCGGGGAGCTGTTTTTT. Its translation is CASSQTSRGAPLATGELFF.

The chain has TRBV20-1 and TRBJ1-1, with D uncertain. There are 14 residues in the CDR3. V was pared by 1 base and J by 4 bases, with 13 bases between. CDR1 DFQATT and CDR2 SNEGSKA come from the germline V gene (reference sequence). For the CDR3, the DNA is TGCAGTGCTAGAGCCGGTGGGAAAACCACTGAAGCTTTCTTT. Translated, it gives CSARAGGKTTEAFF.

This clonotype was observed a few times. V gene TRBV6-5 combines with J gene TRBJ1-5; maybe TRBD1 (5 bases). Trimming stripped 6 bases from V and 9 bases from J, with 12 bases between. Germline V CDR1 and CDR2: MNHEY, SVGAGI. This CDR3 is 12 amino acids long. Here the CDR3 DNA reads TGTGCCAGCAGGGGGGTTAGGGGGCCCCAGCATTTT. Protein: CASRGVRGPQHF.

At least ten counts were recorded for this clonotype. The chain employs TRBV6-2 or TRBV6-3 and TRBJ2-1, with a weak D call TRBD1 (6 bases). This CDR3 has 12 amino acids. The V end was cut by 4 bases, the J end by 8 bases, with 9 bases between. Germline loops: CDR1 MNHEY, CDR2 SVGEGT. This CDR3 reads CASSLQGYEQFF. DNA of the CDR3: TGTGCCAGCAGTTTACAGGGTTATGAGCAGTTCTTC.

This clonotype was seen only a few times. This chain joins TRBV12-3 or TRBV12-4 and TRBJ2-3, with 10 bases fitting TRBD2. CDR3 size: 16 residues. V lost 4 bases to trimming and J lost 1 base; unmatched junction nucleotides: 5. The CDR3 here is CASSWGTSGGTDTQYF. DNA of the CDR3: TGTGCCAGCAGTTGGGGAACTAGCGGGGGCACAGATACGCAGTATTTT.

This chain uses TRBV7-3 with TRBJ2-1, with 14 bases matching TRBD2. The germline V gene encodes CDR1 SGHTA and CDR2 FQGTGA. This CDR3 is built from 16 residues. J lost 10 bases, V lost 6 bases, and 11 bases had no gene match. CDR3 DNA: TGTGCCAGCAGACCCTCCGGGACTAGCGGGAGTCAGGAGCAGTTCTTC. Its translation: CASRPSGTSGSQEQFF. Drawing the rest from reference TRBV7-3 and TRBJ2-1, the complete variable domain is GAGVSQTPSNKVTEKGKYVELRCDPISGHTALYWYRQSLGQGPEFLIYFQGTGAADDSGLPNDRFFAVRPEGSVSTLKIQRTERGDSAVYLCASRPSGTSGSQEQFFGPGTRLTVL.

The rearrangement links TRBV29-1 to TRBJ2-3; D gene ambiguous. Trimming left V 4 bases short and J 0 bases short, with 11 bases between. CDR3 length equals 14 residues. Germline-derived CDR1 and CDR2 are SQVTM and ANQGSEA. CDR3 DNA: TGCAGCGTTGTAGGGCTACCTAGCACAGATACGCAGTATTTT. It specifies CSVVGLPSTDTQYF.

This clonotype was seen a few times. This chain links TRBV7-6 with TRBJ2-1; D not certain. The germline gives CDR1 SGHVS, CDR2 FNYEAQ. V was trimmed by 1 base and J by 0 bases, leaving 10 bases between them. The CDR3 is made up of 16 amino acids. The CDR3 nucleotides read TGTGCCAGCAGCTTAGGTCAGGACCTCTCCTACAATGAGCAGTTCTTC. Protein: CASSLGQDLSYNEQFF.

This clonotype has a handful of counts. The rearrangement uses TRBV6-1 and TRBJ2-1; 9 bases are shared with TRBD1. The CDR3 length is 16 residues. Germline assignment: CDR1 MNHNS and CDR2 SASEGT. The V segment lost 6 bases and the J segment 2 bases; nucleotides outside the gene matches: 8. The CDR3 spells CASRTSTGGTYNEQFF. CDR3 coding DNA: TGTGCCAGCAGGACTTCTACAGGGGGCACCTACAATGAGCAGTTCTTC.